This is a list of T cell receptor beta chains from one sample in a study of early T cells in non-severe SARS-CoV-2 infection. A single record per CDR3 protein comes from TCRdb applying MiXCR to the 5' RACE reads. The sample consists of 35,000 to 45,000 distinct CDR3 sequences, less than 15% of them appearing once. The sample taken for sequencing was whole blood. All receptors derive from an adult who was a healthcare worker with PCR-confirmed SARS-CoV-2 infection or an uninfected control (not recorded which). Each CDR3 is given with its conserved first and last residue. D genes are given only for firm matches. Rows give clone size only sometimes, using once, few, many, or a class for an expanded clone.

few	18	TRBV20-1	TRBD1	TRBJ1-5	TGCAGTGCTAGACTCTTGACAGGGGGCATGGGGAGCAATCAGCCCCAGCATTTT	CSARLLTGGMGSNQPQHF
NA	13	TRBV29-1	TRBD1	TRBJ2-1	TGCAGCGTTGCAAGGGGGCTCTACAATGAGCAGTTCTTC	CSVARGLYNEQFF
NA	14	TRBV10-3	NA	TRBJ2-1	TGTGCCATCAGTGACCGGGCAGGGAGCGATGAGCAGTTCTTC	CAISDRAGSDEQFF
many	14	TRBV7-2	NA	TRBJ2-3	TGTGCCAGCAGCCTTAGCGTTAGCACAGATACGCAGTATTTT	CASSLSVSTDTQYF
many	14	TRBV7-9	NA	TRBJ2-2	TGTGCCAGCAGTCCCCGGGATTTCACCGGGGAGCTGTTTTTT	CASSPRDFTGELFF
few	12	TRBV7-2	TRBD2	TRBJ2-7	TGTGCCAGCAGCTGGGGACTAGGCGAGCAGTACTTC	CASSWGLGEQYF
many	15	TRBV5-1	NA	TRBJ2-1	TGCGCCAGCAGCACCGGGGGTACTGGTTACAATGAGCAGTTCTTC	CASSTGGTGYNEQFF
NA	13	TRBV20-1	TRBD1	TRBJ2-3	TGCAGTGCTCCGCAGGGGGTCACAGATACGCAGTATTTT	CSAPQGVTDTQYF
few	16	TRBV7-2	TRBD2	TRBJ2-2	TGTGCCAGCAGCTTTCCTAGCGGGGGGAACACCGGGGAGCTGTTTTTT	CASSFPSGGNTGELFF
few	14	TRBV20-1	TRBD2	TRBJ2-1	TGCAGTGCTGCGACTAGCGGGGTTAACGGTGAGCAGTTCTTC	CSAATSGVNGEQFF
few	14	TRBV7-8	NA	TRBJ1-3	TGTGCCAGCAGCTTTGAATCCGTGGCAAACACCATATATTTT	CASSFESVANTIYF
NA	12	TRBV6-5	NA	TRBJ1-6	TGTGCCAGCAGTTACTCTTATTCACCCCTCCACTTT	CASSYSYSPLHF
few	18	TRBV11-2	TRBD2	TRBJ2-5	TGTGCCAGCAGCTTTACTAGCGGGGAACGAAAGCTCCAAGAGACCCAGTACTTC	CASSFTSGERKLQETQYF
many	13	TRBV6-1	NA	TRBJ1-1	TGTGCCAGCAGCGAGGCGGTAAACACTGAAGCTTTCTTT	CASSEAVNTEAFF
many	15	TRBV12-3/TRBV12-4	TRBD1	TRBJ1-2	TGTGCCAGCAGCCGTGGACACAGGGGAGGCTATGGCTACACCTTC	CASSRGHRGGYGYTF